The 3 T cell receptor beta chains reported below all come from one sample, sequenced in a study of vaccination and CD4 T cells after COVID-19. Treatment indicated: 10-day PBMC culture with coronavirus spike peptide pools or control peptides (ViraFEST assay). The antigens these receptors bind are not known. Sequencing of DNA taken from cultured CD4+ T cells relied on the Oncomine TCR Beta short-read assay. TCRdb analysed the PCR reads with MiXCR anew, one entry per CDR3 protein. The sample carries some 5,400 distinct CDR3 sequences, about 45% recorded once. Input material: CD4+ T cells from blood, cultured in vitro. These receptors originate from a human donor who had recovered from COVID-19.

The chain combines TRBV23-1 with TRBJ2-6; unclear D gene. TRBV23-1 is an ORF, and what it does is uncertain. V was clipped by 9 bases and J by 0 bases, with 6 bases between them. The CDR3 contains 13 residues. The CDR3, as DNA: TGCGCCAGACCAGCCTCTGGGGCCAACGTCCTGACTTTC. Translation: CARPASGANVLTF.

Comments on this clonotype: At one boundary the junction diverges from the germline segment, which might be a read error. The chain combines TRBV6-1 with TRBJ1-5; D remains ambiguous. Germline V gene sequence: CDR1 MNHNS, CDR2 SASEGT. The CDR3 has 14 residues. This chain's CDR3 is CASSMDGPNQPRHF. The CDR3 DNA is TGTGCCAGCAGTATGGACGGCCCCAATCAGCCCCGGCATTTT.

J is TRBJ2-7 and V is TRBV10-3; D not resolved. CDR3 size: 15 residues. The ends were cut back, 3 bases at V and 0 bases at J, with 12 bases in the middle. The germline CDR1 and CDR2 sequences are ENHRY and SYGVKD. The CDR3 sequence is CAISEGWIYSYEQYF. The CDR3 DNA reads as TGTGCCATCAGTGAAGGATGGATTTACTCCTACGAGCAGTACTTC.